The T cell receptor (beta chain) described here comes from a study of low-dose radiotherapy and immunotherapy resistance in tumors. Background on the study: The study gave Cohort 2 1 Gy per fraction every two weeks, totaling 13 Gy over 26 weeks. Dosing of intravenous cyclophosphamide at 200 mg/m2 occurred every two weeks and took place one day prior to radiation and immunotherapy. Each patient took aspirin at a dose of 300 mg by mouth once daily over the course of four cycles, with dosing beginning on cycle 1 day 1.

Time point defined: after trial treatment. Treatment described: LDRT plus nivolumab, ipilimumab, low-dose cyclophosphamide and aspirin (RACIN trial). Each donor was administered nivolumab, ipilimumab, aspirin, low-dose cyclophosphamide and low-dose radiotherapy. First-strand cDNA used TRAV- and TRBV-specific primers, covering alpha and beta chains. TCR amplification ran 15 to 25 PCR cycles using constant-region and V-primer adapter primers. Each CDR3 protein is one row after TCRdb ran MiXCR on the reads. The repertoire holds almost 45,000 distinct CDR3 sequences, with 25% to 30% as singletons. The starting material was PBMCs, obtained after low-dose radiotherapy plus immunotherapy. The sequence came from a male donor with prostate cancer.

This chain's CDR3 is CASSSRQRGGGDTQYF. CDR3 DNA sequence: TGTGCCAGCAGCTCGAGGCAGCGGGGGGGAGGAGATACGCAGTATTTT. The chain links TRBV5-4 to TRBJ2-3; 10 nucleotides match TRBD2. Germline CDR1 is SGHNT and CDR2 is YYREEE (reference sequence). V lost 3 bases and J lost 5; bases outside the gene matches: 9. This CDR3 has 16 amino acids.